This entry lists 28 T cell receptor beta chains sequenced from one sample in a study of blood T cell repertoires in COVID-19. The data were produced by immunoSEQ multiplex PCR, yet TCRdb's version contains in-frame clones alone and is incomplete. The table lists approximately 330,000 clones, about 91% of them singletons. The sequenced material came from peripheral blood. Receptors originate from a man under 40 with COVID-19, enrolled during active disease.

The V and J genes are TRBV7-2 and TRBJ2-1; possible D gene TRBD2, 5 bases. Germline CDR1 is SGHTA and CDR2 is FQGNSA. Trimming took 4 bases from V and 1 from J, leaving 11 bases between them. The CDR3 extends over 15 amino acids. The CDR3 DNA follows: TGTGCCAGCAGCTCTAGCCCCCCGTCCTACAATGAGCAGTTCTTC. This codes for CASSSSPPSYNEQFF.

The rearrangement uses TRBV5-1 and TRBJ1-2, with TRBD1 matching over 8 bases. Germline lookup yields CDR1 SGHRS and CDR2 YFSETQ. The CDR3 spans 19 residues. With V trimmed by 0 bases and J by 7 bases, 20 bases remained unmatched. CDR3 residues: CASSLAKSGQGDLVTGYTF. The DNA for the CDR3 is TGCGCCAGCAGCTTGGCTAAATCAGGACAGGGTGATCTGGTGACTGGCTACACCTTC.

This chain uses TRBV7-8 with TRBJ2-2, with a possible D match to TRBD2 (7 bases). The CDR3 length is 15 residues. V was shortened by 5 bases and J by 7 bases, with 17 bases between the two germline ends. Germline V CDR1 and CDR2: SGHVS, FQNEAQ. The DNA of the CDR3 is TGTGCCAGCAGCCCGGGGGGCGGGGGCGACGGGGAGCTGTTTTTT. Encoded protein: CASSPGGGGDGELFF. The variable domain in full, with the rest retrieved from reference TRBV7-8 and TRBJ2-2, is GAGVSQSPRYKVAKRGQDVALRCDPISGHVSLFWYQQALGQGPEFLTYFQNEAQLDKSGLPSDRFFAERPEGSVSTLKIQRTQQEDSAVYLCASSPGGGGDGELFFGEGSRLTVL.

The chain joins TRBV5-1 to TRBJ1-5; no definite D call. Germline values: CDR1 SGHRS, CDR2 YFSETQ. The germline V and J ends were trimmed by 0 bases and 7 bases, with 11 bases remaining between them. The length of the CDR3 is 14 residues. The CDR3 DNA reads TGCGCCAGCAGCTTGGGCCAGGAGGGCCAGCCCCAGCATTTT. It codes for CASSLGQEGQPQHF.

The V call is TRBV7-9, the J call TRBJ2-1; D may be TRBD1 (6 bases). The germline V gene encodes CDR1 SEHNR and CDR2 FQNEAQ (reference sequence). Trimming took off 3 bases at V and 6 bases at J, with 9 bases between the two ends. This CDR3 spans 13 amino acids. CDR3 sequence: CASSFEGGNEQFF. For the CDR3, the DNA is TGTGCCAGCAGCTTTGAAGGGGGCAATGAGCAGTTCTTC.

The chain couples TRBV28 to TRBJ1-1, with D hard to call. The CDR3 has 14 amino acids. V lost 5 bases to trimming and J lost 5 bases, with 15 bases between them. In germline, CDR1 is MDHEN, CDR2 SYDVKM. The CDR3 DNA follows: TGTGCCAGCAGTATGCGAGAGGGTGCTACTGAAGCTTTCTTT. This translates into CASSMREGATEAFF.

The chain is built from TRBV5-5 and TRBJ1-4, with D tentatively TRBD1 (6 bases). The CDR3 contains 15 residues. Per the germline V gene, CDR1 is SGHKS and CDR2 is YYEKEE (reference sequence). V was shortened by 0 bases and J by 5 bases, with 11 bases between the two germline ends. Written as DNA, the CDR3 is TGTGCCAGCAGCTTGGTGGGCCAGGGGAATGAAAAACTGTTTTTT. Translating gives CASSLVGQGNEKLFF.

The CDR3 coding sequence is TGTGCCAGCAGCTCAAGTGGGCCTATCTATGGCTACACCTTC. This translates into CASSSSGPIYGYTF. The chain recombines TRBV7-9 with TRBJ1-2; D is undetermined. Germline V lookup: CDR1 SEHNR, CDR2 FQNEAQ (reference sequence). The V gene lost 4 bases and the J gene lost 4 bases, with 13 bases spanning the gap. This CDR3 is 14 amino acids long.

This clone was recorded once. The chain couples TRBV7-8 to TRBJ1-1, with 7 bases aligning to TRBD1. This CDR3 region has 17 residues. V lost 0 bases to trimming and J lost 1 base; unmatched junction nucleotides: 8. Germline V CDR1 and CDR2: SGHVS, FQNEAQ. The DNA for the CDR3 is TGTGCCAGCAGCTTAGCGATTCGCGGGACAGAGAACACTGAAGCTTTCTTT. Translated: CASSLAIRGTENTEAFF. Full variable domain (rest looked up from reference TRBV7-8 and TRBJ1-1): GAGVSQSPRYKVAKRGQDVALRCDPISGHVSLFWYQQALGQGPEFLTYFQNEAQLDKSGLPSDRFFAERPEGSVSTLKIQRTQQEDSAVYLCASSLAIRGTENTEAFFGQGTRLTVV.

The V call is TRBV24-1, the J call TRBJ1-5; D is possibly TRBD1 (6 bases). Trimming pared 1 base from V and 8 bases from J, leaving 11 bases between. CDR1 and CDR2 (germline): KGHDR, SFDVKD. The CDR3 length is 14 residues. CDR3 DNA sequence: TGTGCCACCAGTGATTTCCAGGCAGGGGAGCCCCAGCATTTT. Translated: CATSDFQAGEPQHF.

This chain's CDR3 is CASSSFSGANVLTF. The CDR3 DNA reads TGTGCCAGTAGTTCCTTCTCTGGGGCCAACGTCCTGACTTTC. V and J are TRBV19 and TRBJ2-6; no clear D gene. Looked up from germline, CDR1 is LNHDA and CDR2 is SQIVND (reference sequence). V lost 5 bases to trimming and J lost 0 bases, with 5 bases between them. The CDR3 sequence is 14 residues long.

The chain employs TRBV10-3 and TRBJ2-7, with 9 positions matching TRBD1. CDR1 is ENHRY, CDR2 SYGVKD, per germline. With V trimmed by 4 bases and J by 7 bases, 11 bases remained unmatched. There are 15 residues in the CDR3. CDR3 loop: CAISGSPGTGSEQYF. The CDR3 DNA follows: TGTGCCATCAGTGGATCCCCCGGGACAGGGAGTGAGCAGTACTTC.

CDR3 DNA: TGCGCCAGCTTCCCGGGGGGGACAGATTCCTACAATGAGCAGTTCTTC. It codes for CASFPGGTDSYNEQFF. The chain carries TRBV5-1 and TRBJ2-1; a weak D match, TRBD2 (8 bases). Trimming removed 7 bases at V and 1 base at J, with 18 bases between. CDR3 length equals 16 residues. In germline, CDR1 is SGHRS, CDR2 YFSETQ.

The V gene is TRBV6-5, the J gene TRBJ1-2; D gene unclear. Trimming removed 10 bases at V and 3 bases at J, with 9 bases between. CDR3 length equals 11 residues. Germline V CDR1 and CDR2: MNHEY, SVGAGI. CDR3 residues: CATRRDYGYTF. CDR3 nucleotide sequence: TGTGCCACCCGACGGGACTATGGCTACACCTTC.

The chain couples TRBV30 to TRBJ1-1, with a tentative D call TRBD1 (6 bases). The CDR3 spans 13 residues. Germline-derived CDR1 and CDR2 are GTSNPN and SVGIG (reference sequence). Trimming shortened V by 5 bases and J by 1 base, and 11 bases separated the two germline ends. The CDR3 reads CAWVGQPNTEAFF. The CDR3 nucleotides read TGTGCCTGGGTAGGACAGCCGAACACTGAAGCTTTCTTT.

This clone was counted ten times or more. The chain joins TRBV19 to TRBJ2-1, with D possibly being TRBD2 (5 bases). This CDR3 is built from 19 residues. Germline CDR1 reads LNHDA; CDR2 reads SQIVND (reference sequence). The germline V and J ends were trimmed by 5 bases and 0 bases, with 23 bases remaining between them. The CDR3 here is CASSSQRTMMGSSYNEQFF. The CDR3 nucleotides are TGTGCCAGTAGTTCACAGAGGACGATGATGGGGAGCTCCTACAATGAGCAGTTCTTC.

The chain uses TRBV11-3 and TRBJ2-2, with D possibly TRBD2 on 6 matching bases. The ends were cut back, 2 bases at V and 5 bases at J, with 27 bases in the middle. Germline assignment: CDR1 SGHNT and CDR2 YENEEA. The CDR3 is 20 amino acids. This CDR3 is CASSLQLGKSGSVLTGELFF. The CDR3 bases are TGTGCCAGCAGCTTACAGTTGGGGAAAAGCGGGTCTGTGTTGACCGGGGAGCTGTTTTTT. The variable domain in full, completed from reference TRBV11-3 and TRBJ2-2, reads EAGVVQSPRYKIIEKKQPVAFWCNPISGHNTLYWYLQNLGQGPELLIRYENEEAVDDSQLPKDRFSAERLKGVDSTLKIQPAELGDSAVYLCASSLQLGKSGSVLTGELFFGEGSRLTVL.

CDR3 protein: CATLREFSTGELFF. DNA of the CDR3: TGTGCCACACTGCGGGAGTTTAGCACCGGGGAGCTGTTTTTT. This chain connects TRBV28 to TRBJ2-2, with TRBD2 identical over 7 bases. V lost 10 bases to trimming and J lost 4 bases; unmatched junction nucleotides: 9. Germline V CDR1 and CDR2: MDHEN, SYDVKM. CDR3 length: 14 residues.

The chain employs TRBV6-5 and TRBJ2-7; no firm D call. V shed 6 bases and J shed 3 bases, with 15 bases lying between them. The CDR3 sequence is 14 residues long. The germline CDR1 and CDR2 sequences are MNHEY and SVGAGI. This chain's CDR3 is CASSSSHEHYEQYF. CDR3 bases: TGTGCCAGCAGCTCTAGTCACGAACACTACGAGCAGTACTTC.

This rearrangement joins TRBV7-3 to TRBJ2-1; D is ambiguous. The CDR3 has 17 amino acids. From germline, CDR1 is SGHTA and CDR2 FQGTGA. Trimming took 1 base from V and 5 from J, leaving 18 bases between them. The CDR3 DNA sequence: TGTGCCAGCAGCTTAATCGGTTCAAACTCACCAAACAATGAGCAGTTCTTC. Encoded protein: CASSLIGSNSPNNEQFF.

The chain uses TRBV11-2 and TRBJ2-5; no clear D gene. The CDR3 has 14 residues. The germline gives CDR1 SGHAT, CDR2 FQNNGV. V dropped 0 bases and J dropped 5 bases, with 10 bases sitting between them. The CDR3 DNA reads as TGTGCCAGCAGCTTAGATAGTGTCAGGGAGACCCAGTACTTC. Translation: CASSLDSVRETQYF.

The chain links TRBV6-6 to TRBJ1-2, with TRBD1 matching over 10 bases. Germline V CDR1 and CDR2: MNHNY, SVGAGI (reference sequence). This CDR3 has 13 residues. V was clipped by 8 bases and J by 6 bases; unmatched bases: 6. The CDR3 DNA follows: TGTGCCAGCCGAGGGACAGGGGCAGATGGCTACACCTTC. Its protein product is CASRGTGADGYTF.

The chain is built from TRBV12-2 and TRBJ2-7; the D call in the table, TRBD1, was not verified against the DNA. TRBV12-2 represents a pseudogene. The CDR3 totals 18 residues. Here the CDR3 reads CASRRWTGPAPPTYEQYF. Here the CDR3 DNA reads TGTGCAAGTCGCCGTTGGACAGGGCCTGCTCCTCCCACCTACGAGCAGTACTTC.

This clone was counted once. The rearrangement uses TRBV5-8 and TRBJ1-1; TRBD1 might be the D (6 bases). V lost 2 bases to trimming and J lost 9 bases, with 20 bases between them. Germline loops: CDR1 SGHTS, CDR2 YDEGEE. This CDR3 region has 15 residues. CDR3: CASSFVGRGWEQAFF. The DNA of the CDR3 is TGTGCCAGCAGCTTCGTGGGCAGGGGCTGGGAGCAAGCTTTCTTT. The whole variable domain, remainder taken from reference TRBV5-8 and TRBJ1-1, is EAGVTQSPTHLIKTRGQQATLRCSPISGHTSVYWYQQALGLGLQFLLWYDEGEERNRGNFPPRFSGRQFPNYSSELNVNALELEDSALYLCASSFVGRGWEQAFFGQGTRLTVV.

V and J are TRBV7-2 and TRBJ1-5; tentatively, D is TRBD1 (5 bases). Per germline, CDR1 SGHTA and CDR2 FQGNSA. The CDR3 runs to 15 residues. V was pared by 5 bases and J by 5 bases, with 16 bases between. The CDR3 nucleotides read TGTGCCAGCAGCCGCCAGGGCAGGGCCCATCAGCCCCAGCATTTT. As protein: CASSRQGRAHQPQHF.

The chain recombines TRBV11-3 with TRBJ2-7; TRBD1 matches at 11 bases. With 3 bases clipped from V and 7 bases from J, the junction kept 5 bases outside the gene matches. Germline loops: CDR1 SGHNT, CDR2 YENEEA. This CDR3 has 14 residues. The CDR3 spells CASSFGQGAREQYF. The DNA for the CDR3 is TGTGCCAGCAGCTTCGGACAGGGGGCGCGTGAGCAGTACTTC.

The sample holds one count of this clone. The rearrangement joins TRBV18 to TRBJ1-1; the match to TRBD1 covers 7 bases. Trimming took 1 base from V and 5 from J; bases not matched to a gene: 7. The CDR3 spans 15 residues. Germline assignment: CDR1 KGHSH and CDR2 LQKENI. CDR3: CASSPLEGARTEAFF. DNA of the CDR3: TGTGCCAGCTCACCACTCGAGGGGGCGCGGACTGAAGCTTTCTTT. The full variable domain, completed using reference TRBV18 and TRBJ1-1, is NAGVMQNPRHLVRRRGQEARLRCSPMKGHSHVYWYRQLPEEGLKFMVYLQKENIIDESGMPKERFSAEFPKEGPSILRIQQVVRGDSAAYFCASSPLEGARTEAFFGQGTRLTVV.

The chain links TRBV2 to TRBJ2-1; no clear D. The germline V gene has CDR1 SNHLY and CDR2 FYNNEI. This CDR3 has 11 amino acids. V lost 6 bases to trimming and J lost 9 bases, with 9 bases between them. The DNA for the CDR3 is TGTGCCAGCAGAATACTCGGTGAGCAGTTCTTC. Translation gives CASRILGEQFF.